One sample yielded the 19 T cell receptor beta chains listed below, sequenced in a study of T cell responses to AZD1222 COVID-19 vaccine. Clones were read by immunoSEQ multiplex PCR, and TCRdb kept only the in-frame ones, dropping some. Here the sample spans roughly 80,000 clones, roughly 88% being singletons. Sequencing used peripheral blood, obtained on day 0 of MenACWY control vaccination. These receptors came from an adult in good health.

The genes are TRBV11-2 and TRBJ2-4; no clear D. Trimming left V 1 base short and J 1 base short, with 8 bases between. Germline V gives CDR1 SGHAT, CDR2 FQNNGV. CDR3 length: 15 amino acids. CDR3 in DNA: TGTGCCAGCAGCTTAGCGAGGCGGGCCAAAAACATTCAGTACTTC. This codes for CASSLARRAKNIQYF. Full variable domain (remainder filled in from reference TRBV11-2 and TRBJ2-4): EAGVAQSPRYKIIEKRQSVAFWCNPISGHATLYWYQQILGQGPKLLIQFQNNGVVDDSQLPKDRFSAERLKGVDSTLKIQPAKLEDSAVYLCASSLARRAKNIQYFGAGTRLSVL.

The chain employs TRBV12-3 or TRBV12-4 and TRBJ1-3; D not resolved. CDR3 size: 12 residues. Trimming stripped 6 bases from V and 6 bases from J, with 9 bases between. This CDR3 reads CASSPYTNTIYF. CDR3 nucleotide sequence: TGTGCCAGCAGCCCCTATACAAACACCATATATTTT.

The chain couples TRBV9 to TRBJ1-5, with 7 bases identical to TRBD1. Germline V lookup: CDR1 SGDLS, CDR2 YYNGEE. This CDR3 has 16 residues. The V gene end was trimmed by 0 bases and the J gene end by 3 bases; junction bases not matched to a gene: 6. CDR3 sequence reads: CASSVGSGGINQPQHF. Written as DNA, the CDR3 is TGTGCCAGCAGCGTAGGGTCAGGGGGAATCAATCAGCCCCAGCATTTT.

This clone appeared a single time. J is TRBJ2-2 and V is TRBV5-4, with D possibly TRBD2 on 7 matching bases. The CDR3 length is 18 residues. CDR1 SGHNT and CDR2 YYREEE come from the germline V gene (reference sequence). V was pared by 4 bases and J by 4 bases, with 23 bases between. The CDR3 DNA sequence: TGTGCCAGCAGCAGCATCATACGGGGGGCGTCGGGCACCGGGGAGCTGTTTTTT. Protein sequence: CASSSIIRGASGTGELFF.

The rearrangement joins TRBV4-3 to TRBJ1-2; a weak D match, TRBD1 (6 bases). V was trimmed by 2 bases and J by 0 bases, leaving 13 bases between them. The CDR3 is 16 amino acids. Germline V gene sequence: CDR1 LGHNA, CDR2 YSLEER. The CDR3 reads CASSQTGTKSNYGYTF. The CDR3 nucleotides read TGCGCCAGCAGCCAAACCGGGACAAAATCTAACTATGGCTACACCTTC.

The rearrangement links TRBV7-2 to TRBJ2-5; 8 positions agree with TRBD2. The CDR3 runs 15 residues. Germline V gives CDR1 SGHTA, CDR2 FQGNSA. V was clipped by 7 bases and J by 5 bases; unmatched bases: 12. This CDR3 reads CASTAGGDGYETQYF. CDR3 bases: TGTGCCAGCACCGCCGGGGGGGACGGGTACGAGACCCAGTACTTC.

Note on this clone: Here the CDR3 omits its conserved ending phenylalanine or tryptophan, so a read error is the likely source. It is unclear where the CDR3 begins or ends on the DNA, so no DNA is shown, and the CDR3 is as TCRdb lists it. This rearrangement joins TRBV5-5 to TRBJ1-2; TRBD1, the table's D call, lacks a check against the DNA. Germline lookup yields CDR1 SGHKS and CDR2 YYEKEE (reference sequence). The CDR3 is 11 amino acids long, termini counted. CDR3 sequence: CASSSPGHPSL.

The gene calls are TRBV19 and TRBJ1-6, with 9 nucleotides matching TRBD1. The CDR3 runs to 15 residues. J lost 6 bases, V lost 6 bases, and 6 bases had no gene match. Germline CDR1 reads LNHDA; CDR2 reads SQIVND (reference sequence). For the CDR3, the DNA is TGTGCCAGTAGCCCCGAGGACAGGGGTAATTCACCCCTCCACTTT. It encodes CASSPEDRGNSPLHF.

This chain uses TRBV18 with TRBJ1-3, with D perhaps TRBD1 (5 bases). Germline lookup yields CDR1 KGHSH and CDR2 LQKENI. The CDR3 consists of 15 residues. Trimming shortened V by 6 bases and J by 0 bases, and 12 bases separated the two germline ends. The CDR3 protein is CASSDSGSSGNTIYF. CDR3 sequence (DNA): TGTGCCAGCTCGGATTCAGGGAGCTCTGGAAACACCATATATTTT. Supplemented by reference TRBV18 and TRBJ1-3, the full variable domain reads NAGVMQNPRHLVRRRGQEARLRCSPMKGHSHVYWYRQLPEEGLKFMVYLQKENIIDESGMPKERFSAEFPKEGPSILRIQQVVRGDSAAYFCASSDSGSSGNTIYFGEGSWLTVV.

The CDR3 reads CASIDPGLGGYTF. The CDR3 DNA is TGTGCCAGCATCGATCCGGGATTGGGGGGCTACACCTTC. V usage is TRBV5-4 and J usage is TRBJ1-2; D call uncertain. The V end was cut by 6 bases, the J end by 8 bases, with 17 bases between. This CDR3 spans 13 amino acids. Looked up from germline, CDR1 is SGHNT and CDR2 is YYREEE (reference sequence).

The chain uses TRBV6-5 and TRBJ1-2; D gene ambiguous. Germline lookup yields CDR1 MNHEY and CDR2 SVGAGI. There are 14 residues in the CDR3. V was clipped by 6 bases and J by 0 bases, with 11 bases between them. In DNA form, the CDR3 reads TGTGCCAGCAGAAACAGCGCCCCTAACTATGGCTACACCTTC. This gives the protein CASRNSAPNYGYTF.

This sequence joins TRBV11-3 and TRBJ1-2; D not resolved. This CDR3 is 12 amino acids long. Germline CDR1 reads SGHNT; CDR2 reads YENEEA. V lost 6 bases and J 2 bases, leaving 7 bases between the germline ends. The CDR3 DNA reads as TGTGCCAGCAGATCCGGGAACTATGGCTACACCTTC. Translated, it gives CASRSGNYGYTF.

V usage is TRBV28 and J usage is TRBJ1-3; unclear D gene. Deletions cut 6 bases from V and 8 bases from J, with 11 bases between. Germline CDR1 MDHEN, CDR2 SYDVKM. This CDR3 comprises 12 residues. CDR3 amino acids: CASRSAHHTIYF. CDR3 DNA sequence: TGTGCCAGCAGGTCGGCACATCACACCATATATTTT.

The chain couples TRBV30 to TRBJ2-7; D not certain. The CDR3 contains 11 residues. Trimming cost V 5 bases and J 3 bases, with 8 bases left between them. Germline V gene lookup returns CDR1 GTSNPN and CDR2 SVGIG (reference sequence). The CDR3 coding sequence is TGTGCCTGGGGCTCGGGCTACGAGCAGTACTTC. Translated, it gives CAWGSGYEQYF.

V gene TRBV28 combines with J gene TRBJ1-2; D may be TRBD1 (6 bases). CDR3 size: 17 residues. V shed 5 bases and J shed 3 bases, with 22 bases lying between them. Germline assignment: CDR1 MDHEN and CDR2 SYDVKM. The CDR3 reads CASSPTLRTRGDYGYTF. The CDR3 bases are TGTGCCAGCAGTCCGACCCTTAGGACAAGGGGGGACTATGGCTACACCTTC.

This clone was observed a single time. The gene calls are TRBV7-9 and TRBJ1-1, with 9 nucleotides matching TRBD1. The CDR3 has 14 amino acids. The J segment lost 0 bases and the V segment lost 4 bases, leaving 0 bases of the junction unmatched. Germline V gene lookup returns CDR1 SEHNR and CDR2 FQNEAQ (reference sequence). The CDR3 DNA is TGTGCCAGCAGCTGGACAGGGGTGAACACTGAAGCTTTCTTT. This encodes CASSWTGVNTEAFF.

This clone was found a few times. This chain links TRBV30 with TRBJ2-5; no clear D gene. The V gene lost 5 bases and the J gene lost 4 bases, with 8 bases spanning the gap. CDR1 and CDR2 (germline): GTSNPN, SVGIG (reference sequence). The CDR3 is 11 residues long. The CDR3 DNA reads TGTGCCTGGGCGGTCTTAGAGACCCAGTACTTC. This gives the protein CAWAVLETQYF.

The gene calls are TRBV7-3 and TRBJ2-1; maybe TRBD2 (7 bases). The V gene's germline CDR1 is SGHTA and CDR2 FQGTGA. V gave up 1 base and J gave up 4 bases, with 23 bases separating them. This CDR3 region has 19 residues. The CDR3 reads CASSLIVARGAHNYNEQFF. CDR3 DNA: TGTGCCAGCAGCTTAATAGTAGCTCGGGGGGCTCATAATTACAATGAGCAGTTCTTC.

The chain employs TRBV5-4 and TRBJ1-1; D possibly corresponds to TRBD1 (5 bases). The V end lost 0 bases, the J end lost 1 base, and 10 bases lay between the germline ends. Germline V gives CDR1 SGHNT, CDR2 YYREEE (reference sequence). This CDR3 spans 15 amino acids. This CDR3 reads CASSLGSRGNTEAFF. For the CDR3, the DNA is TGTGCCAGCAGCTTGGGATCTAGGGGGAACACTGAAGCTTTCTTT.